In this sample, the clone carrying this T cell receptor beta chain turned up once. As yet, its antigen is unknown. The data stem from a study of T cell responses to AZD1222 COVID-19 vaccine. Broader study findings: Baseline antibody screening turned up just a handful of seropositive AZD1222 recipients.

The V end lost 8 bases, the J end lost 4 bases, and 15 bases lay between the germline ends. CDR3 length: 14 amino acids. The germline gives CDR1 SNHLY, CDR2 FYNNEI. TCRdb's table, derived via immunoSEQ multiplex PCR, lists solely in-frame clones and lacks some. The table shows 150,000 to 200,000 clones, with 90% to 95% occurring only once. The V call is TRBV2, the J call TRBJ1-3; D gene ambiguous. The specimen comprised peripheral blood, sampled 28 days after the second dose of the MenACWY control vaccine. The source is an adult who received the MenACWY meningococcal vaccine as a control. CDR3 DNA: TGTGCCAGCTATCAGGAAGGGCAGGGAAACACCATATATTTT. It specifies CASYQEGQGNTIYF.